This TCR beta chain stems from a study of blood T cell repertoires in COVID-19. About the research overall: Samples representing acute and convalescent COVID-19 were sourced from the United States, Italy and Spain.

This CDR3 is 16 amino acids long. V shed 4 bases and J 8 bases; nucleotides not matched to a gene: 10. Germline V gene sequence: CDR1 PRHDT, CDR2 FYEKMQ (reference sequence). Assay: immunoSEQ multiplex PCR; the TCRdb copy retains only in-frame clones and omits some. The top ten hold roughly 12% of the sample, which has around 130,000 clones, roughly four fifths seen once. Sequencing was performed on peripheral blood. This chain connects TRBV13 to TRBJ2-3; 12 bases agree with TRBD2. This clonotype was obtained from a human donor in a cohort sampled during active COVID-19. In DNA, the CDR3 is TGTGCCAGCAGCTCCGGGACTAGCGGGCCCTTGGGTACGCAGTATTTT. Translation: CASSSGTSGPLGTQYF.